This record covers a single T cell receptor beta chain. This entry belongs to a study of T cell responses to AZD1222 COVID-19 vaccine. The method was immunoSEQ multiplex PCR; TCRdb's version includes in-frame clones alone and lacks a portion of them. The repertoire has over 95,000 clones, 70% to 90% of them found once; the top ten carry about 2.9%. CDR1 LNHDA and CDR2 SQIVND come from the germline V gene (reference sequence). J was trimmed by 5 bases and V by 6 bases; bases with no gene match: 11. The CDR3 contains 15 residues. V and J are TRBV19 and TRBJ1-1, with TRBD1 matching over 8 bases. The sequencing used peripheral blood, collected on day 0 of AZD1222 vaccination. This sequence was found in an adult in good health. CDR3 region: CASSTRQGRGTEAFF. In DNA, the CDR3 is TGTGCCAGTAGCACTCGACAGGGGCGAGGTACTGAAGCTTTCTTT.